The text below deals with one T cell receptor (beta chain). This table comes from immunoSEQ multiplex PCR, and its TCRdb copy is limited to in-frame clones, with some not included. The table has under 80,000 clones, roughly 79% seen once. The time point was: pretreatment peripheral blood. These data come from a study of PD-L1 blockade in urothelial cancer. Study background: Atezolizumab 1,200 mg was given intravenously every 3 weeks, starting 2014. Each patient had 0 to 3 earlier chemotherapy regimens. After treatment start, blood was analyzed at 3 weeks (second dose) and at 6 weeks. Blood samples had a median of 141,255 T cells.

Here the sequenced sample was PBMCs, taken around atezolizumab (anti-PD-L1) treatment. This receptor was identified in a man in his 70s with urothelial cancer.

The CDR3 nucleotides read TGTGCCAGCAGCCCGGACAGGAACTATGGCTACACCTTC. Translating it yields CASSPDRNYGYTF. This sequence joins TRBV7-8 and TRBJ1-2, with 7 positions matching TRBD1. The ends lost 5 bases at V and 2 bases at J; junction bases unmatched: 2. CDR1 and CDR2 (germline): SGHVS, FQNEAQ. The CDR3 consists of 13 residues.